These T cell receptor beta chains were read from a single sample in a study of T cells expressing NK-cell markers. TCRdb reprocessed the 5' RACE reads and keeps a single row for each CDR3 protein, giving no DNA. Listed are fewer than 400,000 distinct CDR3 sequences; roughly 5.4% falls within the top ten. Source material: blood T cells: a sorted CD56 or NKG2C T cell subset, CD4+ or CD8+ T cells, or bulk PBMC T cells (not recorded which). Receptors originate from a man aged 18-69 years in good health. The CDR3 runs from the conserved cysteine through the conserved F or W.

v_call: TRBV30; j_call: TRBJ2-7; cdr3_aa: CAWSVLIRAEQYF
v_call: TRBV11-2; j_call: TRBJ2-7; cdr3_aa: CASSLYAIIGGATYEQYF
v_call: TRBV11-2; j_call: TRBJ2-1; cdr3_aa: CASTTEGSPRSGGPSYNEQFF
v_call: TRBV7-9; j_call: TRBJ1-2; cdr3_aa: CASSQKGQGNYGYTF
v_call: TRBV27; j_call: TRBJ2-2; cdr3_aa: CASRLMGINTGELFF
v_call: TRBV6-5; j_call: TRBJ1-6; cdr3_aa: CASSYSSDNSPLHF
v_call: TRBV7-7; j_call: TRBJ1-3; cdr3_aa: CASSLSSGGSGNTIYF
v_call: TRBV20-1; j_call: TRBJ1-2; cdr3_aa: CSARDITQGGVYGYTF
v_call: TRBV6-1; j_call: TRBJ2-7; cdr3_aa: CASSPLQTHEQYF
v_call: TRBV6-2/TRBV6-3; j_call: TRBJ1-1; cdr3_aa: CASTRQGMNTEAFF